This T cell receptor beta chain was captured by sequencing in a study of blood T cell repertoires in COVID-19. V lost 6 bases and J lost 2; bases outside the gene matches: 10. From germline, CDR1 is MGHRA and CDR2 YSYEKL. This CDR3 comprises 16 residues. Some clones are missing from TCRdb's copy, which holds only in-frame ones; the method was immunoSEQ multiplex PCR. This table holds under 70,000 clones, around three quarters found once. This sequence joins TRBV4-1 and TRBJ1-2, with 9 bases aligning to TRBD1. Specimen: peripheral blood. The sequence was obtained from a human donor in a cohort sampled during active COVID-19. Written as DNA, the CDR3 is TGCGCCAGCAGTCGAACCGGGACAGGGCTCAACTATGGCTACACCTTC. Its translation is CASSRTGTGLNYGYTF.